This TCR beta chain was sequenced during a study of T-cell memory formation after mild COVID-19. Trimming stripped 5 bases from V and 3 bases from J, with 7 bases between. The CDR3 is 12 amino acids. TCRdb re-derived calls from the 5' RACE reads in MiXCR, one entry per CDR3 protein. The data hold 350,000 to 450,000 distinct CDR3 sequences, with around 28% observed a single time. This clonotype has more than one count but fewer than ten. This chain connects TRBV12-3 or TRBV12-4 to TRBJ1-1; D gene unclear. This clonotype was sampled from an adult woman who had mild COVID-19 (a few samples of this study predate the infection). Cell type and time point are not known. The source material was PBMCs or a T cell subset sorted from them (not recorded which). This chain's CDR3 is CASSAGYTEAFF. The DNA of the CDR3 is TGTGCCAGCAGTGCAGGATACACTGAAGCTTTCTTT.